The entry that follows covers one T cell receptor beta chain sequence. Its target is not known. Per germline, CDR1 MNHNS and CDR2 SASEGT. The CDR3 extends over 12 amino acids. Trimming took 2 bases from V and 8 from J, leaving 8 bases between them. Vbeta (60) and Jbeta (13) primers were used in the PCR. The method was immunoSEQ multiplex PCR; TCRdb's version includes in-frame clones alone and lacks a portion of them. The sample carries more than 150,000 clones, roughly nine tenths recorded once. The sample belongs to a study of cytomegalovirus exposure and HLA in healthy donors. Broader study findings: The authors later found most CMV-associated TCR beta chains appeared HLA-restricted. The study listed roughly 150 cytomegalovirus-associated TCR beta chains. An assumption of roughly uniform sequencing depth across donors underlay the presence/absence analyses.

The donors were healthy bone marrow donors. The chain links TRBV6-1 to TRBJ2-3, with a possible D match to TRBD2 (6 bases). The clonotype originates from a girl under three years old in good health and CMV-seronegative. Sequenced material: PBMCs. In DNA form, the CDR3 reads TGTGCCAGCAGTGAATTGGGAGGTACGCAGTATTTT. The encoded protein is CASSELGGTQYF.